The 12 T cell receptor beta chains below all came from one sample that was sequenced in a study of cytomegalovirus exposure and HLA in healthy donors. The PCR ran on 60 Vbeta and 13 Jbeta primers. Assay: immunoSEQ multiplex PCR; the TCRdb copy retains only in-frame clones and omits some. The data show around 150,000 clones, with roughly 76% seen just once and approximately 2% held by the top ten. The sample consisted of PBMCs. The receptors shown here come from a human donor in good health.

The chain combines TRBV6-6 with TRBJ1-2; the D gene is possibly TRBD1 (6 bases). Trimming stripped 7 bases from V and 7 bases from J, with 13 bases between. CDR3 length equals 12 residues. Germline V lookup: CDR1 MNHNY, CDR2 SVGAGI (reference sequence). In nucleotides, the CDR3 is TGTGCCAGCACCCCAGGGGCGCCTGGCTACACCTTC. Translating it yields CASTPGAPGYTF.

The V call is TRBV5-4, the J call TRBJ2-1, with 9 nucleotides matching TRBD2. V lost 4 bases, J lost 7 bases, and 12 bases stayed unmatched. Germline V CDR1 and CDR2: SGHNT, YYREEE (reference sequence). The CDR3 has 16 amino acids. The CDR3 bases are TGTGCCAGCAGCCAGATCGCGGGGGGGCCTGGGAATGAGCAGTTCTTC. Residues: CASSQIAGGPGNEQFF.

DNA for the CDR3: TGTGCCAGTAGTATACTGGACAGGGTTAGCAATCAGCCCCAGCATTTT. Encoded protein: CASSILDRVSNQPQHF. This chain joins TRBV19 and TRBJ1-5, with 8 bases that match TRBD1. This CDR3 comprises 16 residues. CDR1 LNHDA and CDR2 SQIVND come from the germline V gene (reference sequence). V dropped 2 bases and J dropped 0; count of bases not matched to a gene: 3.

A single count supports this clone. The chain carries TRBV5-4 and TRBJ1-1, with D unclear. Germline loops: CDR1 SGHNT, CDR2 YYREEE (reference sequence). This CDR3 spans 13 amino acids. Trimming stripped 5 bases from V and 6 bases from J, with 14 bases between. The CDR3 nucleotides are TGTGCCAGCAGTGCCGGGATAAACCCTGAAGCTTTCTTT. Residues: CASSAGINPEAFF.

This clone has more than one count but fewer than ten. The chain has TRBV2 and TRBJ2-1, with 7 nucleotides matching TRBD2. This CDR3 region has 14 residues. The J segment lost 5 bases and the V segment lost 5 bases, leaving 6 bases of the junction unmatched. CDR1 SNHLY and CDR2 FYNNEI come from the germline V gene. The CDR3 loop reads CASSPGLVHNEQFF. CDR3 DNA: TGTGCCAGCAGTCCCGGACTAGTCCACAATGAGCAGTTCTTC.

V is TRBV6-1 and J is TRBJ2-6; D gene uncertain. V lost 8 bases and J 0 bases, leaving 5 bases between the germline ends. The CDR3 length is 13 residues. Germline CDR1 is MNHNS and CDR2 is SASEGT. The CDR3 spells CASADSGANVLTF. As DNA, the CDR3 is TGTGCCAGCGCGGACTCTGGGGCCAACGTCCTGACTTTC.

The chain combines TRBV9 with TRBJ2-1; 8 bases match TRBD2. Germline values: CDR1 SGDLS, CDR2 YYNGEE. V was clipped by 4 bases and J by 5 bases; unmatched bases: 11. This CDR3 is built from 16 residues. CDR3 nucleotides: TGTGCCAGCAGCCCTCGGGGGGGCCGTCTACACAATGAGCAGTTCTTC. Protein sequence: CASSPRGGRLHNEQFF.

The chain joins TRBV27 to TRBJ2-1; 8 nucleotides match TRBD2. Germline loops: CDR1 MNHEY, CDR2 SMNVEV (reference sequence). The CDR3 has 16 amino acids. V shed 5 bases and J 8 bases; nucleotides not matched to a gene: 14. Here the CDR3 reads CASSPRVAGSSYEQFF. Here the CDR3 DNA reads TGTGCCAGCAGTCCTAGGGTAGCGGGGAGTTCGTATGAGCAGTTCTTC.

The V and J genes are TRBV7-9 and TRBJ2-2; 10 positions agree with TRBD2. CDR1 SEHNR and CDR2 FQNEAQ come from the germline V gene (reference sequence). J lost 1 base, V lost 3 bases, and 5 bases had no gene match. CDR3 size: 17 residues. The CDR3 DNA reads TGTGCCAGCAGCTTCCTTAGCGGGGGGCAGAACACCGGGGAGCTGTTTTTT. Its translation: CASSFLSGGQNTGELFF. Full variable domain (outside the CDR3, taken from reference TRBV7-9 and TRBJ2-2): DTGVSQNPRHKITKRGQNVTFRCDPISEHNRLYWYRQTLGQGPEFLTYFQNEAQLEKSRLLSDRFSAERPKGSFSTLEIQRTEQGDSAMYLCASSFLSGGQNTGELFFGEGSRLTVL.

This rearrangement joins TRBV4-3 to TRBJ2-3; TRBD2 matches at 11 bases. Germline assignment: CDR1 LGHNA and CDR2 YSLEER. J was trimmed by 0 bases and V by 0 bases; bases with no gene match: 11. The CDR3 consists of 20 residues. CDR3 sequence: CASSQDIPSGGISSTDTQYF. The CDR3 coding sequence is TGCGCCAGCAGCCAAGATATACCTAGCGGGGGGATCTCTAGCACAGATACGCAGTATTTT.

The chain has TRBV7-6 and TRBJ2-1; weak D call: TRBD2 (6 bases). CDR3 length: 15 amino acids. The V end lost 4 bases, the J end lost 4 bases, and 14 bases lay between the germline ends. CDR1 and CDR2 from the germline V gene are SGHVS and FNYEAQ. CDR3 nucleotides: TGTGCCAGCAGCTCGTCCGGGACTCTATACAATGAGCAGTTCTTC. Translated: CASSSSGTLYNEQFF. Full variable domain (remainder filled in from reference TRBV7-6 and TRBJ2-1): GAGVSQSPRYKVTKRGQDVALRCDPISGHVSLYWYRQALGQGPEFLTYFNYEAQQDKSGLPNDRFSAERPEGSISTLTIQRTEQRDSAMYRCASSSSGTLYNEQFFGPGTRLTVL.

This clone came up a few times. The chain is built from TRBV6-5 and TRBJ2-7; D unclear. The V and J ends lost 8 bases and 4 bases respectively, with 12 bases between them. The CDR3 loop spans 12 amino acids. The germline V gene encodes CDR1 MNHEY and CDR2 SVGAGI. CDR3 bases: TGTGCCAGCGGCCAGGTTGAATACGAGCAGTACTTC. Translating gives CASGQVEYEQYF.